This TCR beta chain was found in a study of cytotoxic CD8 clonotypes in ibrutinib-treated CLL. Study results and limitations: Clonality showed a rise at ibrutinib response that reversed toward baseline at progression. Under treatment, the uncommon public clonotypes either contracted or remained stable.

About 1.9 micrograms of genomic DNA (from cryopreserved PBMCs) were used for TCR beta libraries. Libraries were prepared by immunoSEQ multiplex PCR; TCRdb keeps only in-frame clonotypes and omits some of them. The data hold over 200,000 clones, with 70% observed a single time. In regard to this clone: Its antigen is not identified.

Germline loops: CDR1 SEHNR, CDR2 FQNEAQ (reference sequence). The CDR3 runs to 13 residues. V shed 4 bases and J shed 7 bases, with 13 bases lying between them. The material sequenced was PBMCs, taken after 12 months of ibrutinib treatment. The genes are TRBV7-9 and TRBJ1-1; D is unclear. The sequence was collected from a human donor with chronic lymphocytic leukemia. The CDR3 sequence is CASSYQDGDEAFF. DNA of the CDR3: TGTGCCAGCAGCTACCAGGATGGGGATGAAGCTTTCTTT.